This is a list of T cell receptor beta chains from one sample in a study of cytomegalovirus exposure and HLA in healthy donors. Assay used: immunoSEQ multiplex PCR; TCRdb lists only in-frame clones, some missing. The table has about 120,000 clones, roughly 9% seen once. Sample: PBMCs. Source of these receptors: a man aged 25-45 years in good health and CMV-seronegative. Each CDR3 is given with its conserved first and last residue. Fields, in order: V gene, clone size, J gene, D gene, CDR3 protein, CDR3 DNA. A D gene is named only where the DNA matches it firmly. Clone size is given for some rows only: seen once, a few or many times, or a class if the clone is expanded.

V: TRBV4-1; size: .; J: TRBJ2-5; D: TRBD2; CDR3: CASSQKRGGPGEQYF; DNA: TGCGCCAGCAGCCAAAAACGGGGGGGACCGGGAGAGCAGTACTTC
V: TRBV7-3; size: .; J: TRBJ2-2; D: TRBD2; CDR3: CASRPGLADTGELFF; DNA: TGTGCCAGCAGGCCGGGACTAGCGGACACCGGGGAGCTGTTTTTT
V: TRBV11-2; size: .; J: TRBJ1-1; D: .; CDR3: CASSLDGGANTEAFF; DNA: TGTGCCAGCAGCTTAGACGGAGGGGCGAACACTGAAGCTTTCTTT
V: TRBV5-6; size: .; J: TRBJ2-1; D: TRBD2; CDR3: CASSLMTSPRGDNEQFF; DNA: TGTGCCAGCAGCTTAATGACTAGCCCCCGAGGGGACAATGAGCAGTTCTTC
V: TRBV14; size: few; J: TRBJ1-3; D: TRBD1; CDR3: CASSQDGGRGLSGNTIYF; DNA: TGTGCCAGCAGCCAAGATGGGGGCAGGGGGCTCTCTGGAAACACCATATATTTT
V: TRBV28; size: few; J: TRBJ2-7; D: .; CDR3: CATLDSAYEQYF; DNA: TGTGCCACCCTGGACAGCGCCTACGAGCAGTACTTC
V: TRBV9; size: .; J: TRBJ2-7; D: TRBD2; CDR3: CASSLGLAEVHEQYF; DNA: TGTGCCAGCAGCCTCGGACTAGCGGAGGTCCACGAGCAGTACTTC
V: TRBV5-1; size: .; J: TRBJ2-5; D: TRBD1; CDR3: CASSLSGTDRQETQYF; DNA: TGCGCCAGCAGCTTATCCGGGACAGATAGACAAGAGACCCAGTACTTC
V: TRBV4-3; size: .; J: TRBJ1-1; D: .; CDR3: CASSQDPDSRDTEAFF; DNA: TGCGCCAGCAGCCAAGATCCCGACAGTCGGGACACTGAAGCTTTCTTT
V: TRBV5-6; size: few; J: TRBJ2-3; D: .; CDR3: CASSLGHYTDTQYF; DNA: TGTGCCAGCAGCTTGGGGCACTACACAGATACGCAGTATTTT
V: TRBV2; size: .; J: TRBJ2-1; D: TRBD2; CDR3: CASSATGLAGGYNEQFF; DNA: TGTGCCAGCAGTGCCACGGGACTAGCGGGGGGATACAATGAGCAGTTCTTC
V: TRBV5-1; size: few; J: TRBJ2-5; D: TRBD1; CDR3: CASSLGGQGEQETQYF; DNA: TGCGCCAGCAGCTTGGGAGGACAGGGAGAGCAAGAGACCCAGTACTTC
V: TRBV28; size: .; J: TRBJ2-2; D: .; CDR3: CASTLGWGVGELFF; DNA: TGTGCCAGCACCTTAGGGTGGGGGGTCGGGGAGCTGTTTTTT
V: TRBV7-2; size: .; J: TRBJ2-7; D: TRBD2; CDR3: CASSFPSSGKTSYEQYF; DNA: TGTGCCAGCAGCTTCCCAAGCAGCGGGAAGACCTCCTACGAGCAGTACTTC